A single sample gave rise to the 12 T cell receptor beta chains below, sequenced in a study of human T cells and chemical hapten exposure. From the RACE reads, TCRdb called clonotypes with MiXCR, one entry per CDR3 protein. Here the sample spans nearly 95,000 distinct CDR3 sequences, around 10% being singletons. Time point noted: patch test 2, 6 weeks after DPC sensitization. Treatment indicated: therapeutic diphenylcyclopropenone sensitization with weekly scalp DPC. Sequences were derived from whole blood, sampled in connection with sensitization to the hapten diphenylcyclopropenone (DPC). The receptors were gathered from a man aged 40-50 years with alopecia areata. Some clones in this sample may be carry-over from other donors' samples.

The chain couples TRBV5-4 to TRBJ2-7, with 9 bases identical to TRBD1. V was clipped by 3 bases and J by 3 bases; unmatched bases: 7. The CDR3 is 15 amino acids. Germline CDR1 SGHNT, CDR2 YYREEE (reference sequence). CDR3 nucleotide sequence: TGTGCCAGCAGCTACGCCGGGACAGGGCGCTACGAGCAGTACTTC. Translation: CASSYAGTGRYEQYF. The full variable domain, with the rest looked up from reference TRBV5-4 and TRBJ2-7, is ETGVTQSPTHLIKTRGQQVTLRCSSQSGHNTVSWYQQALGQGPQFIFQYYREEENGRGNFPPRFSGLQFPNYSSELNVNALELDDSALYLCASSYAGTGRYEQYFGPGTRLTVT.

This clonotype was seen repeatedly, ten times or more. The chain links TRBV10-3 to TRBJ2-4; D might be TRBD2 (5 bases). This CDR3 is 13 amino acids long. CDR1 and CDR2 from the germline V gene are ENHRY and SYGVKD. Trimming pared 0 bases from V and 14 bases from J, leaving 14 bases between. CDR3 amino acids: CAISESVASREYF. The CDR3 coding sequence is TGTGCCATCAGTGAGTCAGTCGCTAGCCGGGAGTACTTC.

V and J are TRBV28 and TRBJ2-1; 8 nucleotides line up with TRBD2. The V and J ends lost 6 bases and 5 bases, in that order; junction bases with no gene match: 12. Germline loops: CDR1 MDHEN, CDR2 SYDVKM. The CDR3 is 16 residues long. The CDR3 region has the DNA TGTGCCAGCAGATCAAACTTTGGACTAGCTGACAATGAGCAGTTCTTC. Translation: CASRSNFGLADNEQFF.

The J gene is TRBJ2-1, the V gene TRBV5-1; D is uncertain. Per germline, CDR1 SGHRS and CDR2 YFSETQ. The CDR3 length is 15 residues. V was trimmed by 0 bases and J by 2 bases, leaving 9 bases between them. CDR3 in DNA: TGCGCCAGCAGCTTGGCGAGGCTAGCCTACAATGAGCAGTTCTTC. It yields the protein CASSLARLAYNEQFF. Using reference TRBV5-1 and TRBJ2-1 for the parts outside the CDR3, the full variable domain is KAGVTQTPRYLIKTRGQQVTLSCSPISGHRSVSWYQQTPGQGLQFLFEYFSETQRNKGNFPGRFSGRQFSNSRSEMNVSTLELGDSALYLCASSLARLAYNEQFFGPGTRLTVL.

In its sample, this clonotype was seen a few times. CDR3 residues: CASSSLLNTEAFF. CDR3 sequence (DNA): TGTGCCAGCAGCTCCCTCCTAAACACTGAAGCTTTCTTT. The rearrangement links TRBV7-2 to TRBJ1-1; D is unclear. The CDR3 sequence is 13 residues long. With 4 bases removed from V and 2 bases from J, the gap between germline ends came to 8 bases. Germline V CDR1 and CDR2: SGHTA, FQGNSA. Combining the CDR3 with reference TRBV7-2 and TRBJ1-1 gives the whole variable domain GAGVSQSPSNKVTEKGKDVELRCDPISGHTALYWYRQSLGQGLEFLIYFQGNSAPDKSGLPSDRFSAERTGGSVSTLTIQRTQQEDSAVYLCASSSLLNTEAFFGQGTRLTVV.

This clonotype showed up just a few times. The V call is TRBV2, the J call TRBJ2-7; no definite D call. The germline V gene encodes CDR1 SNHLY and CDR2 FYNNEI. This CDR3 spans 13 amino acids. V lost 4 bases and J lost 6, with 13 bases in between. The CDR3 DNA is TGTGCCAGCAGTGCCACCCTACAAGGCGAGCAGTACGTC. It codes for CASSATLQGEQYV.

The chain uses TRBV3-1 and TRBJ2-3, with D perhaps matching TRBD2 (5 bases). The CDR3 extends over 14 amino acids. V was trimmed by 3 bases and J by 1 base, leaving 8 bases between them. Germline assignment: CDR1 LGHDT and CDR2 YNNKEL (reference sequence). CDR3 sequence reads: CASSQRARTDTQYF. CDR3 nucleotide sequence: TGTGCCAGCAGCCAGAGGGCACGCACAGATACGCAGTATTTT.

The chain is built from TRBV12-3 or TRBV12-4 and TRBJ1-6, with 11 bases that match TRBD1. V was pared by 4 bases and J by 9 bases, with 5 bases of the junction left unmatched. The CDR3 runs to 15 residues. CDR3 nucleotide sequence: TGTGCCAGCAGTTCCCTGGGACAGGGGGGTTCACCCCTCCACTTT. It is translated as CASSSLGQGGSPLHF.

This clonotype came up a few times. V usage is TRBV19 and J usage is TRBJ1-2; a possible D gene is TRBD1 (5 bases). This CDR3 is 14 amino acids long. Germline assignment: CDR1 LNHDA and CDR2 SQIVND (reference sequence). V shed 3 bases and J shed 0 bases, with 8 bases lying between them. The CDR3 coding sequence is TGTGCCAGTAGTATCCGGGACTCTAACTATGGCTACACCTTC. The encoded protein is CASSIRDSNYGYTF.

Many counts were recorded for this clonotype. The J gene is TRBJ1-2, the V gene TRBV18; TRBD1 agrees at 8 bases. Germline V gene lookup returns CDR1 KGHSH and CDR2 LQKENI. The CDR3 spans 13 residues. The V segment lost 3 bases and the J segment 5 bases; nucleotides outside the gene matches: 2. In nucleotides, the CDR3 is TGTGCCAGCTCACCGGGACAGGAATATGGCTACACCTTC. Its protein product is CASSPGQEYGYTF. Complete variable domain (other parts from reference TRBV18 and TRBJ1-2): NAGVMQNPRHLVRRRGQEARLRCSPMKGHSHVYWYRQLPEEGLKFMVYLQKENIIDESGMPKERFSAEFPKEGPSILRIQQVVRGDSAAYFCASSPGQEYGYTFGSGTRLTVV.

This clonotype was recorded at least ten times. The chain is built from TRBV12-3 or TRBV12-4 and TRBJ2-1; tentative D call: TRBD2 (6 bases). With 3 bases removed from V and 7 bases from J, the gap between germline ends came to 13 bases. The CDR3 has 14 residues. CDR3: CASSLDGSLNEQFF. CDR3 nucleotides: TGTGCCAGCAGTTTGGACGGGAGTCTGAATGAGCAGTTCTTC.

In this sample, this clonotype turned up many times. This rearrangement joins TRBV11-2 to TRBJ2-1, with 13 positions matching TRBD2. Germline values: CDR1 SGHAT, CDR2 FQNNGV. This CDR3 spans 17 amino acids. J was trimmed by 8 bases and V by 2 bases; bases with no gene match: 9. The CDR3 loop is CASSLPLTSGRKDEQFF. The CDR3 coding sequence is TGTGCCAGCAGCTTACCCCTGACTAGCGGGAGGAAGGATGAGCAGTTCTTC. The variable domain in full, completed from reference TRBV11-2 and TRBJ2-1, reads EAGVAQSPRYKIIEKRQSVAFWCNPISGHATLYWYQQILGQGPKLLIQFQNNGVVDDSQLPKDRFSAERLKGVDSTLKIQPAKLEDSAVYLCASSLPLTSGRKDEQFFGPGTRLTVL.